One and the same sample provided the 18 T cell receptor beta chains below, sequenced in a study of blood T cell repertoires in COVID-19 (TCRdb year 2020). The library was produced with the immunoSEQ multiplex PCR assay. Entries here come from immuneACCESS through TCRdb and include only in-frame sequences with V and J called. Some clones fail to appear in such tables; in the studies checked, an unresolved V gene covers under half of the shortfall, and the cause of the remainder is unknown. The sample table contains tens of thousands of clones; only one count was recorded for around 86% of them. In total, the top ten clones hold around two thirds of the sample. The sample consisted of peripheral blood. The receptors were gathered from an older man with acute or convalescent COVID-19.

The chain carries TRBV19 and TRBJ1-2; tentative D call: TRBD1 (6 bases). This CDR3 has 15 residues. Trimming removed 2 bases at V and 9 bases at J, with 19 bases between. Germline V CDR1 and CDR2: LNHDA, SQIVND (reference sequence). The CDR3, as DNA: TGTGCCAGTAGTATACGTGACAGGCCCCCAAGGAGCTACACCTTC. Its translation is CASSIRDRPPRSYTF.

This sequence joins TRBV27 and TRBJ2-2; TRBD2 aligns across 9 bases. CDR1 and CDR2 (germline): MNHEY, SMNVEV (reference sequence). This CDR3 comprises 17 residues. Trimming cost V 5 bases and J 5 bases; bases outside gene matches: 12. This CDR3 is CASSPMGGRAYTGELFF. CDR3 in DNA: TGTGCCAGCAGTCCGATGGGCGGGAGGGCCTATACCGGGGAGCTGTTTTTT.

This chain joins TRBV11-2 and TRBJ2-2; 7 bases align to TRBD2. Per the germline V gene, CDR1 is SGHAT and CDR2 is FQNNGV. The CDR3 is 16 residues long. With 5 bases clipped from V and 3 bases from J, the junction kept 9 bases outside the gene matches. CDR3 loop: CASSLTGREDTGELFF. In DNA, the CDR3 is TGTGCCAGCAGCCTCACGGGTCGGGAGGACACCGGGGAGCTGTTTTTT.

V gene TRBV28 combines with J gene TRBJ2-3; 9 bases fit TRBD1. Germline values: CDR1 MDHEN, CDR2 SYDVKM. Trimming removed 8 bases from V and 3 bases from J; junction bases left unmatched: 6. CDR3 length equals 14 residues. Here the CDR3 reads CASLTGQGTDTQYF. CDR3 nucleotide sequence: TGTGCCAGCTTAACGGGACAGGGTACAGATACGCAGTATTTT.

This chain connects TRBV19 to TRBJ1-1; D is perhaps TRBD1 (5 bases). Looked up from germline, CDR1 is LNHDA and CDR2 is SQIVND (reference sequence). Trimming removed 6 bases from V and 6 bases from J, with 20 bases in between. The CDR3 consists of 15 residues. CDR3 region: CASSPWEGRIAEAFF. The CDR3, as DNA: TGTGCCAGTAGCCCCTGGGAGGGACGAATAGCTGAAGCTTTCTTT.

CDR3 DNA sequence: TGTGCCAGCAGTGGGCAGCGGGGAGGGGCAGATACGCAGTATTTT. Amino acids: CASSGQRGGADTQYF. The chain employs TRBV2 and TRBJ2-3, with TRBD2 matching over 7 bases. The CDR3 covers 15 residues. Germline V CDR1 and CDR2: SNHLY, FYNNEI. V lost 4 bases, J lost 4 bases, and 8 bases stayed unmatched.

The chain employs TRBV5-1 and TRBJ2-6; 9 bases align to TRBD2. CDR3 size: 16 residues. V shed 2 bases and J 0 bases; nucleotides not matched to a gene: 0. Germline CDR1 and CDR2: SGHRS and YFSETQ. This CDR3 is CASSLLAGSGANVLTF. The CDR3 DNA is TGCGCCAGCAGCTTACTAGCGGGCTCTGGGGCCAACGTCCTGACTTTC.

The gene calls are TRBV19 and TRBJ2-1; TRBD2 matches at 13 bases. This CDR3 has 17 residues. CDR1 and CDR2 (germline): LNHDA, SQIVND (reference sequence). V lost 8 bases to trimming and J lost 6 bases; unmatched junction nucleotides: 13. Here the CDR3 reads CASGSNLLAGGPNEQFF. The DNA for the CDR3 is TGTGCCAGTGGCTCCAACCTACTAGCGGGGGGGCCCAATGAGCAGTTCTTC.

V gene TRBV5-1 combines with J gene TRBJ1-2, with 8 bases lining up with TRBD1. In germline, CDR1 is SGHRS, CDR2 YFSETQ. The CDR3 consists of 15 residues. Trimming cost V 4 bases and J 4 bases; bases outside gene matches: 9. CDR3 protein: CASSPGTGLPYGYTF. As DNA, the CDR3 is TGCGCCAGCAGCCCCGGGACAGGCCTCCCCTATGGCTACACCTTC.

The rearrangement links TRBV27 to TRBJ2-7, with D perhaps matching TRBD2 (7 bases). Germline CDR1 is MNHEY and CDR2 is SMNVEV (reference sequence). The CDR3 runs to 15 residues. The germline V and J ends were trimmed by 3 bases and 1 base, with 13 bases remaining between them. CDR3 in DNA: TGTGCCAGCAGTTTCGGGGGAGGGGGTTCCTACGAGCAGTACTTC. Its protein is CASSFGGGGSYEQYF.

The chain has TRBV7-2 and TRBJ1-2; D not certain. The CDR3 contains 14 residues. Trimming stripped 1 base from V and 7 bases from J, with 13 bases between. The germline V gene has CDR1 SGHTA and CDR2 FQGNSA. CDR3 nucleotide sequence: TGTGCCAGCAGCTTAGGGTCCAGGATTCGTGGCTACACCTTC. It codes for CASSLGSRIRGYTF.

CDR3 region: CASSVWVGLTDTQYF. DNA of the CDR3: TGTGCCAGCAGCGTTTGGGTGGGCTTGACAGATACGCAGTATTTT. The rearrangement uses TRBV9 and TRBJ2-3; D ambiguous. The germline CDR1 and CDR2 sequences are SGDLS and YYNGEE. The V end lost 2 bases, the J end lost 3 bases, and 13 bases lay between the germline ends. The CDR3 contains 15 residues.

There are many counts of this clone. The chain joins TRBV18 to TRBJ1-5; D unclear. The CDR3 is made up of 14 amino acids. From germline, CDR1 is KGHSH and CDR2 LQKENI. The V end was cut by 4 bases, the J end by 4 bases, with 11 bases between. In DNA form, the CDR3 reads TGTGCCAGCTCACAGGACTGGAGGAATCAGCCCCAGCATTTT. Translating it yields CASSQDWRNQPQHF.

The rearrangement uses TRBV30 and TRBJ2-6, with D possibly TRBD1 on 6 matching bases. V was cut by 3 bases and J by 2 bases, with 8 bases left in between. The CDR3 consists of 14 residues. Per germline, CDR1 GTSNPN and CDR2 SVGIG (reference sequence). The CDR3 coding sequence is TGTGCCTGGAGCGCAGGGGCTGGGGCCAACGTCCTGACTTTC. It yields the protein CAWSAGAGANVLTF.

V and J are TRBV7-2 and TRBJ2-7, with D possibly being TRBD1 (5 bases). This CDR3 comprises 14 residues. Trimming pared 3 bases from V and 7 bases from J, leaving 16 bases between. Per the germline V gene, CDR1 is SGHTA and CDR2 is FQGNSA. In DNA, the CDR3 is TGTGCCAGCAGCTTTAGTCAGGGCCCCGGGGAGCAGTACTTC. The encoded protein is CASSFSQGPGEQYF.

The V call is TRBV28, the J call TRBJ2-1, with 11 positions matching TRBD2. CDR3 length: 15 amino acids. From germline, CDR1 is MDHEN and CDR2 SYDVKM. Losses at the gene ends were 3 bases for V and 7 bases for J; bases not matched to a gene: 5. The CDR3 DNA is TGTGCCAGCAGTTTTAGCGGGAGGGCCATTAATGAGCAGTTCTTC. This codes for CASSFSGRAINEQFF.

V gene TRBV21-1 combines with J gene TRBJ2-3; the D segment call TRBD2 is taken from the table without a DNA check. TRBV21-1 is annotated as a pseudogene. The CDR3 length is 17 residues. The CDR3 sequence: CASSKGHLAGGGDTQYF. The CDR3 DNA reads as TGTGCCAGCAGCAAAGGCCACCTAGCGGGGGGAGGAGATACGCAGTATTTT.

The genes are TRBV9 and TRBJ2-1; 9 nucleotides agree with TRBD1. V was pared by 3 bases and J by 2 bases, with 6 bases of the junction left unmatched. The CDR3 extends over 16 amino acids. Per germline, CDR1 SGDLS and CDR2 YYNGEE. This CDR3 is CASSADGTGTYNEQFF. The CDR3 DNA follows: TGTGCCAGCAGCGCCGACGGGACAGGGACCTACAATGAGCAGTTCTTC.